This T cell receptor (beta chain) emerged from a study of shared clonotypes between healthy human individuals. Overall study context: Three CD4 naive, three CD4 memory, two CD8 naive and one CD8 memory plate were used per donor. Whole-study results and caveats: Against clonotypes common to all four donors, non-shared ones had lower generation probabilities.

CD45RO-negative, CCR7-selected cells formed the naive CD8 fraction, which excluded terminally differentiated effector memory CD45RA+ cells. Clones were read by immunoSEQ multiplex PCR, and TCRdb kept only the in-frame ones, dropping some. The top ten clones hold 1.1% of a sample with about 2 million clones, about 95% of them seen once. Regarding this clone: Its target is unknown.

The receptor was isolated from a man between 18 and 35 years old in good health. The sequenced sample was naive CD8+ T cells sorted from blood.

The CDR3 region has the DNA TGTGCCAGCAGCGTGGGACAGGACTACGAGCAGTACTTC. Amino acid sequence: CASSVGQDYEQYF. The chain has TRBV7-3 and TRBJ2-7; 8 nucleotides match TRBD1. CDR1 is SGHTA and CDR2 is FQGTGA in the germline V gene. The CDR3 has 13 residues. The ends lost 5 bases at V and 3 bases at J; junction bases unmatched: 3.